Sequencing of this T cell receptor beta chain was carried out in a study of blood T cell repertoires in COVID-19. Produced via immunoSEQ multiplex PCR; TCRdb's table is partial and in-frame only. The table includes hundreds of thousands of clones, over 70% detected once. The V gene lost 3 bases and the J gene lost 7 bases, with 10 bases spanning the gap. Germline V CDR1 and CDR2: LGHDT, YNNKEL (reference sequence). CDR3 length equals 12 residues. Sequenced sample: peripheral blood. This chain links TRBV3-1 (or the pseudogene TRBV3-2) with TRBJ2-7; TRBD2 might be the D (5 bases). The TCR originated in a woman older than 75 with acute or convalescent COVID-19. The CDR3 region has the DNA TGTGCCAGCAGCCATGGGCGAGGGGAGCAGTACTTC. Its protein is CASSHGRGEQYF.